The rows below give T cell receptor beta chains drawn from one sample of a study of CD8 T cells in ankylosing spondylitis. TCRdb re-derived calls from the 5' RACE reads in MiXCR, one entry per CDR3 protein. The sample gives about 27,000 distinct CDR3 sequences, roughly 7.9% of which show up once; 25% to 30% is in the top ten. Sequencing was carried out using blood. These receptors came from a male donor with ankylosing spondylitis or in good health (not recorded which). Both conserved end residues are part of each CDR3. A D gene is named only where the DNA matches it firmly. Not all rows give a size; the values are once, few, many and, for expanded clones, a class.

D gene: NA; J gene: TRBJ2-3; V gene: TRBV24-1; clone size: NA; CDR3 DNA: TGTGCCACCAGTGATTTCTACAGCACAGATACGCAGTATTTT; CDR3 protein: CATSDFYSTDTQYF
D gene: NA; J gene: TRBJ2-3; V gene: TRBV5-5; clone size: many; CDR3 DNA: TGTGCCAGCAGCCATCGACAGCCAAGCACAGATACGCAGTATTTT; CDR3 protein: CASSHRQPSTDTQYF
D gene: NA; J gene: TRBJ2-1; V gene: TRBV7-3; clone size: many; CDR3 DNA: TGTGCCAGCAGCCCATCTTCCTCGGCGGATCTGTTC; CDR3 protein: CASSPSSSADLF
D gene: NA; J gene: TRBJ2-4; V gene: TRBV7-2; clone size: NA; CDR3 DNA: TGTGCCAGCAGCCCTGACATTAGGGGGGGGAACATTCAGTACTTC; CDR3 protein: CASSPDIRGGNIQYF
D gene: TRBD1; J gene: TRBJ1-1; V gene: TRBV5-1; clone size: NA; CDR3 DNA: TGCGCCAGCAGCTGGACCGGGACAGTGAACACTGAAGCTTTCTTT; CDR3 protein: CASSWTGTVNTEAFF
D gene: NA; J gene: TRBJ2-2; V gene: TRBV7-2; clone size: few; CDR3 DNA: TGTGCCAGCACCGTAACCGGGACCGACACCGGGGAGCTGTTTTTT; CDR3 protein: CASTVTGTDTGELFF
D gene: TRBD1; J gene: TRBJ1-5; V gene: TRBV10-2; clone size: few; CDR3 DNA: TGCGCCAGCAGGGGACAGGGGGGCAATCAGCCCCAGCATTTT; CDR3 protein: CASRGQGGNQPQHF
D gene: NA; J gene: TRBJ2-2; V gene: TRBV10-3; clone size: many; CDR3 DNA: TGTGCCATCAGTGAGGGCACCGGGGAGCTGTTTTTT; CDR3 protein: CAISEGTGELFF
D gene: TRBD2; J gene: TRBJ2-3; V gene: TRBV7-2; clone size: few; CDR3 DNA: TGTGCCAGCTCGAGAGCGGGGGGCACAGATACGCAGTATTTT; CDR3 protein: CASSRAGGTDTQYF
D gene: NA; J gene: TRBJ2-5; V gene: TRBV11-2; clone size: few; CDR3 DNA: TGTGCCAGCAGCTTGGGGGGACAGTCAGAGACCCAGTACTTC; CDR3 protein: CASSLGGQSETQYF
D gene: NA; J gene: TRBJ2-6; V gene: TRBV29-1; clone size: few; CDR3 DNA: TGCAGCGTTGGGGTCTCTGGGGCCAACGTCCTGACTTTC; CDR3 protein: CSVGVSGANVLTF
D gene: NA; J gene: TRBJ1-5; V gene: TRBV20-1; clone size: many; CDR3 DNA: TGCAGTTCGGGACTCCTCAATCAGCCCCAGCATTTT; CDR3 protein: CSSGLLNQPQHF
D gene: TRBD1; J gene: TRBJ2-5; V gene: TRBV10-3; clone size: NA; CDR3 DNA: TGTGCCATCAGTGGGGGGACAGGGAGAGAGACCCAGTACTTC; CDR3 protein: CAISGGTGRETQYF
D gene: TRBD1; J gene: TRBJ1-1; V gene: TRBV5-1; clone size: many; CDR3 DNA: TGCGCCAGCAGCTTGGGACAGGGGAGTGTGGCTGAAGCTTTCTTT; CDR3 protein: CASSLGQGSVAEAFF
D gene: TRBD1; J gene: TRBJ2-2; V gene: TRBV5-1; clone size: many; CDR3 DNA: TGCGCCAGCAGCTGGGAAACAGGGGCCGGGGAGCTGTTTTTT; CDR3 protein: CASSWETGAGELFF
D gene: NA; J gene: TRBJ1-5; V gene: TRBV27; clone size: many; CDR3 DNA: TGTGCCAGCAGCAGAGGGGGATGGGATCAGCCCCAGCATTTT; CDR3 protein: CASSRGGWDQPQHF
D gene: TRBD1; J gene: TRBJ2-4; V gene: TRBV28; clone size: NA; CDR3 DNA: TGTGCCAGCAGTCAGACAGGGGAAGGGCTAGCCAAAAACATTCAGTACTTC; CDR3 protein: CASSQTGEGLAKNIQYF
D gene: TRBD1; J gene: TRBJ1-1; V gene: TRBV6-5; clone size: few; CDR3 DNA: TGTGCCACCTCCGGGACAGGGGGCGTCACTGAAGCTTTCTTT; CDR3 protein: CATSGTGGVTEAFF
D gene: NA; J gene: TRBJ2-2; V gene: TRBV6-5; clone size: NA; CDR3 DNA: TGTGCCAGCAGTCCCGGGCCTAACACCGGGGAGCTGTTTTTT; CDR3 protein: CASSPGPNTGELFF
D gene: TRBD1; J gene: TRBJ2-2; V gene: TRBV11-2; clone size: many; CDR3 DNA: TGTGCCAGCAGCCTGGACAGGCCGAACACCGGGGAGCTGTTTTTT; CDR3 protein: CASSLDRPNTGELFF
D gene: NA; J gene: TRBJ1-4; V gene: TRBV20-1; clone size: NA; CDR3 DNA: TGCAGTGCTAGAGGGACGGGGGCGAGAGCTAATGAAAAACTGTTTTTT; CDR3 protein: CSARGTGARANEKLFF
D gene: TRBD1; J gene: TRBJ1-3; V gene: TRBV5-1; clone size: many; CDR3 DNA: TGCGCCAGCAGCTTGGCCTTGGGACAGACACCGGGAAACACCATATATTTT; CDR3 protein: CASSLALGQTPGNTIYF
D gene: TRBD2; J gene: TRBJ2-1; V gene: TRBV5-5; clone size: few; CDR3 DNA: TGTGCCAGCAGCCGGTACAGCACGGGGACTAGCGGGAATATCAACAATGAGCAGTTCTTC; CDR3 protein: CASSRYSTGTSGNINNEQFF
D gene: NA; J gene: TRBJ1-1; V gene: TRBV6-2/TRBV6-3; clone size: NA; CDR3 DNA: TGTGCCAGTACGACGAGGAACACTGAAGCTTTCTTT; CDR3 protein: CASTTRNTEAFF
D gene: TRBD2; J gene: TRBJ2-7; V gene: TRBV7-2; clone size: NA; CDR3 DNA: TGTGCCAGCAGCCCCGGGACTAGCGGCGAGCAGTACTTC; CDR3 protein: CASSPGTSGEQYF
D gene: NA; J gene: TRBJ2-2; V gene: TRBV12-3/TRBV12-4; clone size: NA; CDR3 DNA: TGTGCCAGCAGTTTCGTTGTATCGGGGGCCGGGGAGCTGTTTTTT; CDR3 protein: CASSFVVSGAGELFF
D gene: NA; J gene: TRBJ2-3; V gene: TRBV25-1; clone size: few; CDR3 DNA: TGTGCCAGCAGTGAACTGCCGCGGTCCTCTAGCACAGATACGCAGTATTTT; CDR3 protein: CASSELPRSSSTDTQYF
D gene: TRBD1; J gene: TRBJ2-2; V gene: TRBV12-3/TRBV12-4; clone size: many; CDR3 DNA: TGTGCCAGCAGTTCGAGGACAGGGCCGAACACCGGGGAGCTGTTTTTT; CDR3 protein: CASSSRTGPNTGELFF
D gene: NA; J gene: TRBJ2-3; V gene: TRBV4-2; clone size: NA; CDR3 DNA: TGTGCCAGCAGCCAATTCGATACAGATACGCAGTATTTT; CDR3 protein: CASSQFDTDTQYF
D gene: TRBD2; J gene: TRBJ2-7; V gene: TRBV3-1; clone size: NA; CDR3 DNA: TGTGCCAGCAGCCAAGCTTCCGGGACTAGCCACTACGAGCAGTACTTC; CDR3 protein: CASSQASGTSHYEQYF
D gene: TRBD1; J gene: TRBJ2-7; V gene: TRBV28; clone size: few; CDR3 DNA: TGTGCCAGCAGCCAGACAGGGGGCCTTAAAAGGGAGCAGTACTTC; CDR3 protein: CASSQTGGLKREQYF
D gene: NA; J gene: TRBJ2-3; V gene: TRBV7-2; clone size: few; CDR3 DNA: TGTGCCAGCAGCTTAAATCCGGGAAGTGCAGATACGCAGTATTTT; CDR3 protein: CASSLNPGSADTQYF
D gene: NA; J gene: TRBJ1-2; V gene: TRBV11-2; clone size: NA; CDR3 DNA: TGTGCCAGCAGCTTCCAGGTGGACTATGGCTACACCTTC; CDR3 protein: CASSFQVDYGYTF
D gene: NA; J gene: TRBJ2-7; V gene: TRBV12-3/TRBV12-4; clone size: many; CDR3 DNA: TGTGCCAGCAGTTTGGCTGCCGGGAGCTCCTACGAGCAGTACTTC; CDR3 protein: CASSLAAGSSYEQYF
D gene: NA; J gene: TRBJ2-1; V gene: TRBV12-3/TRBV12-4; clone size: many; CDR3 DNA: TGTGCCAGCAGACTTCCTAGGAGGGGATCTACCTACAATGAGCAGTTCTTC; CDR3 protein: CASRLPRRGSTYNEQFF
D gene: TRBD2; J gene: TRBJ2-7; V gene: TRBV12-3/TRBV12-4; clone size: NA; CDR3 DNA: TGTGCCAGCACCCTAGCGGGAGTGTCTCGCGAGCAGTACTTC; CDR3 protein: CASTLAGVSREQYF
D gene: NA; J gene: TRBJ2-2; V gene: TRBV20-1; clone size: NA; CDR3 DNA: TGCAGTGCACCCAACCCGACAGATGCGAACACCGGGGAGCTGTTTTTT; CDR3 protein: CSAPNPTDANTGELFF
D gene: NA; J gene: TRBJ2-7; V gene: TRBV7-2; clone size: many; CDR3 DNA: TGTGCCAGCAGCATTATACAGGGACCGGAGCAGTACTTC; CDR3 protein: CASSIIQGPEQYF
D gene: NA; J gene: TRBJ2-2; V gene: TRBV6-2/TRBV6-3; clone size: NA; CDR3 DNA: TGTGCCAGCACTTCTTCGAACGACGCCGGGGAGCTGTTTTTT; CDR3 protein: CASTSSNDAGELFF
D gene: TRBD1; J gene: TRBJ2-2; V gene: TRBV28; clone size: NA; CDR3 DNA: TGTGCCAGCAGTAGAACAGGGGTGGCGTGGACCGGGGAGCTGTTTTTT; CDR3 protein: CASSRTGVAWTGELFF